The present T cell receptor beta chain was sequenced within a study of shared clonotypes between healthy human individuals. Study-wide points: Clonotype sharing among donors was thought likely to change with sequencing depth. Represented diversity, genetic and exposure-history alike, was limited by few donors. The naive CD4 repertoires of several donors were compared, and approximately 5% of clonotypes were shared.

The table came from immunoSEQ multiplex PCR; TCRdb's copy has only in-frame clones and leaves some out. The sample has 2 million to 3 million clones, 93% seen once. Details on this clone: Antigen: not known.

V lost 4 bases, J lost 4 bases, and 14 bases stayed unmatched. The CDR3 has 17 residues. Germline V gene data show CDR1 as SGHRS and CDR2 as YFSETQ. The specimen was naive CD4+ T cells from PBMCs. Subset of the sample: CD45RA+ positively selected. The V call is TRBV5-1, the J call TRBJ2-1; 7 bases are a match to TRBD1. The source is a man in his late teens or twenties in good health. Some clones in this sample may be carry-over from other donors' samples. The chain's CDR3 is CASSVPGTAATYNEQFF. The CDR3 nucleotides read TGCGCCAGCAGCGTGCCTGGGACAGCGGCTACGTACAATGAGCAGTTCTTC.